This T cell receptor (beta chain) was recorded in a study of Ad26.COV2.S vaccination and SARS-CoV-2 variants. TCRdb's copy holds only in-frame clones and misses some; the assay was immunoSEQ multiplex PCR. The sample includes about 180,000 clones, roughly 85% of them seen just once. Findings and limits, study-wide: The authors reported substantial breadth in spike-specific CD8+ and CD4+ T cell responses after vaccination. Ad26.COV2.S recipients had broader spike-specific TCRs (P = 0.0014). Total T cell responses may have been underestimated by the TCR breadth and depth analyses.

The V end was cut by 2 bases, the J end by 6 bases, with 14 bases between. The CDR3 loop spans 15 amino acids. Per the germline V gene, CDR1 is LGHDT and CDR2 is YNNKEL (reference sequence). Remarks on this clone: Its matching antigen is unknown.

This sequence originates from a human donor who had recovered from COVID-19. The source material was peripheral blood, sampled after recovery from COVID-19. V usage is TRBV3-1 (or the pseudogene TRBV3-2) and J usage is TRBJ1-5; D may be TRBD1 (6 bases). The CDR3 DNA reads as TGTGCCAGCAGCCAAAAGGGGGGGGCGGGTCAGCCCCAGCATTTT. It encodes CASSQKGGAGQPQHF.